This T cell receptor beta chain was profiled in a study of blood T cell repertoires in COVID-19 (dated by TCRdb to about 2020). As for the study more broadly: Samples covering the acute and convalescent phases of COVID-19 were provided by collaborators in the United States, Italy and Spain. The material from the prospective study consisted of cDNA or gDNA derived from T cells, B-cell-depleted T cells, or PBMCs. Subjects who had been exposed to COVID-19, were actively infected with it, or had recovered from it provided the deeply sampled blood TCRbeta repertoires that made up the dataset. The repertoires were released in a freely available public database intended as a resource for research on the immune response to SARS-CoV-2. Samples were obtained from the ongoing ImmuneRACE study (first 160 participants) and from about 1,300 subjects provided by 6 global collaborators. Sample metadata almost always included a de-identified subject ID, COVID-19 status, age in years and sex. Where available, HLA class I and class II types were obtained from metadata supplied by the sample provider rather than from assay-based typing.

As regards this clone: It has no known antigen specificity. Nothing much larger sits one base from this clone, and base qualities are not available.

The immunoSEQ Assay, a bias-controlled multiplex PCR, was used to amplify TCRbeta CDR3 regions from genomic DNA. The authors' pipeline ran thus. Nucleated cell counts per sample were estimated from amplification of reference gene primers within the assay. To quantify the absolute abundance of each unique TCRbeta CDR3 rearrangement, sequence reads were collapsed and filtered. For each sample, productive Simpson clonality was calculated by taking the square root of Simpson's diversity index across productive rearrangements. TCRdb stores this immuneACCESS table with in-frame sequences only. Part of the clones is absent; in the studies checked, under half of the shortfall reflects unresolved V genes, and no reason is known for the rest. D and trimming come from the DNA, and the V and J calls and clone size come from that table. For this sample there are hundreds of thousands of clones; around 91% appear just once. Around a tenth of the sample lies in the top ten.

Trimming at the junction amounts to 5 bases on V and 1 base on J, and the germline ends lie 8 bases apart. From the cysteine up to the phenylalanine, the CDR3 has a length of 13 residues. Just CDR3 DNA is preserved here, 39 bases in frame from base 1. CDR1 and CDR2 are drawn from the germline V gene: SGHVS, FNYEAQ. Participants in the prospective study were aged roughly 18 to 89 years, lived in 24 United States geographic areas, and enrolled through a virtual design. To assign participants to cohorts, the prospective study relied on clinical history that participants themselves reported in a screening survey and a study questionnaire. Recovered participants in ImmuneRACE Cohort 3 were defined by two consecutive negative NP/OP PCR tests, clearance by a healthcare professional, or resolution of symptoms. Each participant in the prospective study had whole blood, serum and a nasopharyngeal or oropharyngeal swab collected by mobile phlebotomists. Participants in the prospective study had the option to provide additional blood draws and questionnaires over an approximately two-month period. Before DNA extraction, blood samples from the prospective study were shipped at room temperature or frozen.

Overall study results and their limits: The quantity of clinical and demographic metadata differed by source and by participant and was supplied without curation.

Recombination connected TRBV7-6 to TRBJ1-1; the D gene lacks a confident call. The sequencing input was PBMCs or T cells enriched from blood (not recorded which). This clonotype was sampled from a woman between 40 and 50 years old who had recovered from COVID-19. The sequenced DNA: TGTGCCAGCAGCCAACAACAGAACACTGAAGCTTTCTTT. The translation is CASSQQQNTEAFF.